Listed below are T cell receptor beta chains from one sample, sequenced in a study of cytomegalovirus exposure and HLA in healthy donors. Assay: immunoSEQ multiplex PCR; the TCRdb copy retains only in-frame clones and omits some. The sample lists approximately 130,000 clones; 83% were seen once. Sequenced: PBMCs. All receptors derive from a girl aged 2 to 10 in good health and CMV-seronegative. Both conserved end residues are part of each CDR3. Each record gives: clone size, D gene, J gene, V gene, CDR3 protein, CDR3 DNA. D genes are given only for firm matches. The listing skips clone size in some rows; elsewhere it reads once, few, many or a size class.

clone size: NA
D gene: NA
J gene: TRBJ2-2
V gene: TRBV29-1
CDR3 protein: CSVESDDRNTGELFF
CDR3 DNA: TGCAGCGTTGAATCCGACGACAGGAACACCGGGGAGCTGTTTTTT

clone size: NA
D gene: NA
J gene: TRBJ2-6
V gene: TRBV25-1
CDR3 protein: CASSPGIGSNVLTF
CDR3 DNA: TGTGCCAGCAGTCCGGGAATAGGGTCCAACGTCCTGACTTTC

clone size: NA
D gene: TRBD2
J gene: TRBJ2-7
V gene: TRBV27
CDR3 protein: CASRETSGIFHEQYF
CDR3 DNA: TGTGCCAGCAGGGAGACTAGCGGAATTTTCCACGAGCAGTACTTC

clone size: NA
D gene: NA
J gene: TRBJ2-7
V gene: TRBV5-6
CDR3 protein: CASGDYSLREQYF
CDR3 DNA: TGTGCCAGCGGCGACTACTCTCTACGGGAGCAGTACTTC

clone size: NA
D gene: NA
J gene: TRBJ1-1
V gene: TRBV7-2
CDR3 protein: CASSLRTEAFF
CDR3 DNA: TGTGCCAGCAGCCTCAGGACTGAAGCTTTCTTT

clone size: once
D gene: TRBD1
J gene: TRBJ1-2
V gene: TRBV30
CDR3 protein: CAWNLPGQGANYGYTF
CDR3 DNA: TGTGCCTGGAACCTTCCGGGACAGGGGGCCAACTATGGCTACACCTTC

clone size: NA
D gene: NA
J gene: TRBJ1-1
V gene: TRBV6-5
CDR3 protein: CASSYIQKNTEAFF
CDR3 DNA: TGTGCCAGCAGTTACATTCAGAAGAACACTGAAGCTTTCTTT

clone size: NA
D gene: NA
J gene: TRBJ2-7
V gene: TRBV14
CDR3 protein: CASSQGYGRDYEQYF
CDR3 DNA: TGTGCCAGCAGCCAAGGGTACGGGCGGGATTACGAGCAGTACTTC

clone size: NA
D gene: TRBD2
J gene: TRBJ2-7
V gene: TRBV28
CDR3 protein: CASSLDGRLAYEQYF
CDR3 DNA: TGTGCCAGCAGTTTAGACGGGAGGCTTGCCTACGAGCAGTACTTC

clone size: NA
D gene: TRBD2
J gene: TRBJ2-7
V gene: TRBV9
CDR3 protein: CASSADGSGGEYEQYF
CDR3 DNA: TGTGCCAGCAGTGCCGATGGTAGCGGGGGGGAATACGAGCAGTACTTC

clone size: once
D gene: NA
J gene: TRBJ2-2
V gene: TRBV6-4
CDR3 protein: CASSVVSEYTGELFF
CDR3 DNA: TGTGCCAGCAGTGTAGTTAGCGAGTACACCGGGGAGCTGTTTTTT

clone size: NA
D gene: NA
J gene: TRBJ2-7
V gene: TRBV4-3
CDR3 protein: CASSPTPRKGGFSGYEQYF
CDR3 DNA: TGCGCCAGCAGCCCGACACCTCGGAAGGGCGGGTTTAGCGGCTACGAGCAGTACTTC

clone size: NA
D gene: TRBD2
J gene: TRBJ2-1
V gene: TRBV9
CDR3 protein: CASSPTIAGALNEQFF
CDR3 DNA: TGTGCCAGCAGCCCTACTATAGCGGGAGCCCTCAATGAGCAGTTCTTC

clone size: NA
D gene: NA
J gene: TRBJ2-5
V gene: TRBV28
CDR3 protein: CASSLWAVEVQYF
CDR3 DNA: TGTGCCAGCAGTTTATGGGCGGTAGAAGTGCAGTACTTC

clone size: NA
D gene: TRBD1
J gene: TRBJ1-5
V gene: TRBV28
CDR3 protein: CASSRDRGNQPQHF
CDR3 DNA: TGTGCCAGCAGCCGGGACAGAGGCAATCAGCCCCAGCATTTT

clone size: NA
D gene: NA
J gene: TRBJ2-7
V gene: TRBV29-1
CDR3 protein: CSAASESYEQYF
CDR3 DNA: TGCAGCGCCGCAAGTGAGTCCTACGAGCAGTACTTC

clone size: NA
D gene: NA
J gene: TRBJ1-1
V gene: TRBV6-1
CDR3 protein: CASRRTGTTEAFF
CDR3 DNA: TGTGCCAGCAGACGCACAGGGACGACTGAAGCTTTCTTT

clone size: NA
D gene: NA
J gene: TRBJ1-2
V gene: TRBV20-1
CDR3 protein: CSARAPTGYTF
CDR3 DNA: TGCAGTGCTAGAGCCCCTACTGGCTACACCTTC

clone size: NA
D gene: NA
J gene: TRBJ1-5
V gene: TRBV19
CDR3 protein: CASSNTRYSNQPQHF
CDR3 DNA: TGTGCCAGTAGTAACACAAGATATAGCAATCAGCCCCAGCATTTT

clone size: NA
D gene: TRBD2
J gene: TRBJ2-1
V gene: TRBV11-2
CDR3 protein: CASSQLAGRVYNEQFF
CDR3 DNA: TGTGCCAGCAGCCAACTAGCGGGGAGGGTCTACAATGAGCAGTTCTTC

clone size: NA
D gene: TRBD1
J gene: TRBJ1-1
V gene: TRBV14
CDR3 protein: CASSHGTGDTEAFF
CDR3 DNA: TGTGCCAGCAGCCATGGGACAGGGGACACTGAAGCTTTCTTT

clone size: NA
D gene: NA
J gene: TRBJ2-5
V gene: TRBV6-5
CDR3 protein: CASSYRDSSTGETQYF
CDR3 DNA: TGTGCCAGCAGTTACCGGGACTCCTCCACTGGAGAGACCCAGTACTTC

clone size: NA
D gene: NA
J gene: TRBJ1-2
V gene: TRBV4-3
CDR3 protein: CASSQKRGEYGYTF
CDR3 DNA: TGCGCCAGCAGCCAAAAGCGGGGCGAGTATGGCTACACCTTC

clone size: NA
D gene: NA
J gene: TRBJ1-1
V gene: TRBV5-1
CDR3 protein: CASSLEGGTEAFF
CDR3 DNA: TGCGCCAGCAGCTTGGAGGGAGGCACTGAAGCTTTCTTT

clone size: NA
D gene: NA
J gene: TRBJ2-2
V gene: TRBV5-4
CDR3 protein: CASSKGVPGGLFF
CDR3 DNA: TGTGCCAGCAGCAAGGGTGTCCCCGGGGGGCTGTTTTTT

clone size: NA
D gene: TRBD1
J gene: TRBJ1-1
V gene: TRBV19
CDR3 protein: CASSLTGGTEAFF
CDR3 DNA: TGTGCCAGTAGTCTTACAGGGGGCACTGAAGCTTTCTTT

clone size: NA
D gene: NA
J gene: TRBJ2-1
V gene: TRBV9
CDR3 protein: CASSGDWASSYNEQFF
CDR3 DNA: TGTGCCAGCAGCGGGGACTGGGCCAGCTCCTACAATGAGCAGTTCTTC

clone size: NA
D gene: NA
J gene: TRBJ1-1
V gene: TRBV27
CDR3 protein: CASSRNRVNTEAFF
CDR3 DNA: TGTGCCAGCAGTCGAAACAGGGTGAACACTGAAGCTTTCTTT

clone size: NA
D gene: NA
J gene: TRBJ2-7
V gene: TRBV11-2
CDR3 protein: CASSLGGSNYEQYF
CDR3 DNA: TGTGCCAGCAGCTTAGGGGGCAGCAACTACGAGCAGTACTTC

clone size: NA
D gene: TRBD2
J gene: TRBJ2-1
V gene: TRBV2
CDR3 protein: CASSPSGSNEQFF
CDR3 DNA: TGTGCCAGCAGTCCTAGCGGATCCAATGAGCAGTTCTTC

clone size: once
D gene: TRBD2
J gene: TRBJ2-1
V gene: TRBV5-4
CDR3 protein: CASSFGREDYNEQFF
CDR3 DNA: TGTGCCAGCAGCTTTGGGCGGGAGGACTACAATGAGCAGTTCTTC

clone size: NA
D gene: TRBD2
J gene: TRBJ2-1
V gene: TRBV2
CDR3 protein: CASSEGPFASGSGYEQFF
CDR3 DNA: TGTGCCAGCAGTGAAGGCCCCTTTGCTAGCGGGAGTGGCTATGAGCAGTTCTTC

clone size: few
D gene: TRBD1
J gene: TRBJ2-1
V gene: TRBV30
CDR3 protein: CAWSGNRDRNYNEQFF
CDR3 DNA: TGTGCCTGGAGCGGAAACCGGGACAGGAATTACAATGAGCAGTTCTTC

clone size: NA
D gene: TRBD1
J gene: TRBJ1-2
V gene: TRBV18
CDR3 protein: CASSPRPRTGEVSRPFYGYTF
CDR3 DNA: TGTGCCAGCTCACCAAGGCCTCGGACAGGGGAGGTTTCAAGGCCCTTCTATGGCTACACCTTC

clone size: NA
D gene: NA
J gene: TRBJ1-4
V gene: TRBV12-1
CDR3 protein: CASSLQGGYEKLFF
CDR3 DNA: TGTGCCAGCAGCCTACAGGGTGGTTACGAAAAACTGTTTTTT

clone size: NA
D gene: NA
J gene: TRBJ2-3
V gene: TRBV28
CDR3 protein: CASSGSVGARDTQYF
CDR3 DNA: TGTGCCAGCAGCGGGTCGGTGGGGGCTCGAGATACGCAGTATTTT

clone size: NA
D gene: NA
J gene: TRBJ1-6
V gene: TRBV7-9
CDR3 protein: CASSEGDGNSPLHF
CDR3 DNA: TGTGCCAGCAGCGAAGGAGACGGGAATTCACCCCTCCACTTT

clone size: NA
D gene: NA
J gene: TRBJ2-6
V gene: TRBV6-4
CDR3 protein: CASGSGSGANVLTF
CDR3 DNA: TGTGCCAGCGGGTCGGGGTCTGGGGCCAACGTCCTGACTTTC

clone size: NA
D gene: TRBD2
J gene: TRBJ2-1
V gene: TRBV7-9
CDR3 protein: CASSLLAGSSYNEQFF
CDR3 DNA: TGTGCCAGCAGCCTCTTAGCGGGGAGCTCCTACAATGAGCAGTTCTTC

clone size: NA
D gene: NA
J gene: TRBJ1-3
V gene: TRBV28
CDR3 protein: CASSFEGNTIYF
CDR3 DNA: TGTGCCAGCAGTTTCGAGGGAAACACCATATATTTT